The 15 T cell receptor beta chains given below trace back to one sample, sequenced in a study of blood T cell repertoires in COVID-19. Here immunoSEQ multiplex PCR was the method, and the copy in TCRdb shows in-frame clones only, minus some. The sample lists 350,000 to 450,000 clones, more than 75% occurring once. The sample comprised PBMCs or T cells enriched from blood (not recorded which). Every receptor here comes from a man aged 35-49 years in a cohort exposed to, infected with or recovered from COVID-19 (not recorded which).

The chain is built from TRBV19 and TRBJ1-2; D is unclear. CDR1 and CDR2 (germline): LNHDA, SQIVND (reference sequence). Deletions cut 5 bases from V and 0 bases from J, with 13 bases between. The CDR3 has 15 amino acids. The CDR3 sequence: CASSGPRGSNYGYTF. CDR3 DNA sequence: TGTGCCAGTAGTGGACCCCGGGGTTCTAACTATGGCTACACCTTC.

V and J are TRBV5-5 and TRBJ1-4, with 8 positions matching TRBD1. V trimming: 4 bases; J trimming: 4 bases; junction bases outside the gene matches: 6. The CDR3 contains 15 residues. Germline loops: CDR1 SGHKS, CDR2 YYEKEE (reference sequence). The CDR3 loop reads CASSPDRGHNEKLFF. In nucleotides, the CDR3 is TGTGCCAGCAGCCCCGACAGGGGTCATAATGAAAAACTGTTTTTT.

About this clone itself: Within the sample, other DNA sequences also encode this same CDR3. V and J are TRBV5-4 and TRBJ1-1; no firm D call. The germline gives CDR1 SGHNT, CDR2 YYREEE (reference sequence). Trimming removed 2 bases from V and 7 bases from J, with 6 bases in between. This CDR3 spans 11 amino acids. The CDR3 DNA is TGTGCCAGCAGCTTAAGAGGTGAAGCTTTCTTT. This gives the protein CASSLRGEAFF.

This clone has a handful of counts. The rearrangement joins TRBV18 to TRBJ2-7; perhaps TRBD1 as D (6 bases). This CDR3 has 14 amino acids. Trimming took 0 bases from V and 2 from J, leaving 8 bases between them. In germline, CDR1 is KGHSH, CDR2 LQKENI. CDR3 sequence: CASSPPRGAYEQYF. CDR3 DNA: TGTGCCAGCTCACCACCCAGGGGTGCCTACGAGCAGTACTTC.

CDR3 protein: CASIVGRAYNEQFF. The CDR3, as DNA: TGTGCCAGCATTGTCGGGAGGGCCTACAATGAGCAGTTCTTC. The rearrangement links TRBV2 to TRBJ2-1, with TRBD2 matching over 8 bases. CDR1 is SNHLY and CDR2 is FYNNEI in the germline V gene. This CDR3 has 14 residues. V shed 7 bases and J 2 bases; nucleotides not matched to a gene: 4.

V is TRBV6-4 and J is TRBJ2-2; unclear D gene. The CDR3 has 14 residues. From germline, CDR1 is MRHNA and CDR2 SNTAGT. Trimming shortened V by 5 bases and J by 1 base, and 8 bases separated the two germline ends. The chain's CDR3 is CASSLEKNTGELFF. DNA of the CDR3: TGTGCCAGCAGTTTAGAAAAGAACACCGGGGAGCTGTTTTTT.

CDR3 protein: CAISEALVKPQHF. The CDR3 coding sequence is TGTGCCATCAGTGAGGCTTTAGTAAAGCCCCAGCATTTT. V is TRBV10-3 and J is TRBJ1-5, with unresolved D. The V and J ends lost 2 bases and 8 bases respectively, with 10 bases between them. CDR3 length: 13 amino acids. CDR1 is ENHRY, CDR2 SYGVKD, per germline.

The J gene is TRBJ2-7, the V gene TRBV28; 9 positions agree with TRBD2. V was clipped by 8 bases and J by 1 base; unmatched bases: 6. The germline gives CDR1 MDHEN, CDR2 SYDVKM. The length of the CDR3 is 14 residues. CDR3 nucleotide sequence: TGTGCCAGCCATAGCGGGAGTGGTTCCTACGAGCAGTACTTC. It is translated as CASHSGSGSYEQYF.

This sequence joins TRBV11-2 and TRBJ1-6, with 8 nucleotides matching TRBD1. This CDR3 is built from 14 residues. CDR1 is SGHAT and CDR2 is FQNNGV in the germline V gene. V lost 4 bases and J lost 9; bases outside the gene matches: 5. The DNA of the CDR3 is TGTGCCAGCAGCTCCCGGGACAGGCTTTCACCCCTCCACTTT. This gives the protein CASSSRDRLSPLHF.

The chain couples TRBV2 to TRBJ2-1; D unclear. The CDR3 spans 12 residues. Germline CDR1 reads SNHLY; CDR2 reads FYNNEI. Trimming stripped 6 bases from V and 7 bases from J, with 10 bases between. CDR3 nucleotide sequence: TGTGCCAGCAGCCGAGGCGGTAATGAGCAGTTCTTC. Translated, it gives CASSRGGNEQFF.

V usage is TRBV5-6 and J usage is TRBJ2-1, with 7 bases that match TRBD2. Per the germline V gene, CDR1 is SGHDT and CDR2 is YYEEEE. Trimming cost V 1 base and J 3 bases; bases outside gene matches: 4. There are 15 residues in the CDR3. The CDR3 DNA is TGTGCCAGCAGCTTGCCCCCTAGCGGCTACAATGAGCAGTTCTTC. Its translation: CASSLPPSGYNEQFF.

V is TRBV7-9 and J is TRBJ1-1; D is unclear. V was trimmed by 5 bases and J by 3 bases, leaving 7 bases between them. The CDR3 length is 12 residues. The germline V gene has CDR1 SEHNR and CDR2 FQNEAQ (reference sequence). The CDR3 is CASSDGDTEAFF. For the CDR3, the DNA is TGTGCCAGCAGCGACGGGGACACTGAAGCTTTCTTT.

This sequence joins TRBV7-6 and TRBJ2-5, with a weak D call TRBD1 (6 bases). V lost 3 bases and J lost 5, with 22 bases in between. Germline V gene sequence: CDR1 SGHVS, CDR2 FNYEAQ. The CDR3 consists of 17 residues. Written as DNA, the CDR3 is TGTGCCAGCAGCTTGTGGGCTATGCAGGGGCAGACGGAGACCCAGTACTTC. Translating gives CASSLWAMQGQTETQYF.

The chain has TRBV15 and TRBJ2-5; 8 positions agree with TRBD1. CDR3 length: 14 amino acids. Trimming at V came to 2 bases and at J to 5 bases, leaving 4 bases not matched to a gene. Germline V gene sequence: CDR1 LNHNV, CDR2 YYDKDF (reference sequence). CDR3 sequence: CATSRQTGAETQYF. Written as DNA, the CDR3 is TGTGCCACCAGCAGACAGACAGGGGCTGAGACCCAGTACTTC.

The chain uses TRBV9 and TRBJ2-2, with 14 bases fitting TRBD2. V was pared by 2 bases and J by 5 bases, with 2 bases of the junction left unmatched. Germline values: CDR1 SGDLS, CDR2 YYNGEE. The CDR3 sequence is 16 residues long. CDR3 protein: CASSVGTSGSTGELFF. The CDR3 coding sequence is TGTGCCAGCAGCGTCGGGACTAGCGGGAGTACCGGGGAGCTGTTTTTT.